Here is one T cell receptor beta chain with its context. Its antigen is currently unknown. The data belong to a study of blood T cells in healthy people across ages. Study results and caveats: Across samples, TCR beta diversity tracked strongly with naive T cell percentage. Comparison with aged donors showed that long-lived donors had more naive CD4+ cells and higher diversity.

Donors ranged from roughly 6 to 90 years old and were healthy Caucasians in Russia. Primed by a sample-barcoded 5' primer and a J-beta primer mix, a second PCR proceeded for roughly 7 to 12 cycles. TCRdb reprocessed the 5' RACE reads with MiXCR, giving one entry per CDR3 protein. The sample shows 1.5 million or so distinct CDR3 sequences, under 55% of them seen only once. This CDR3 is built from 10 residues. Germline V gives CDR1 MNHEY, CDR2 SMNVEV (reference sequence). The ends were cut back, 7 bases at V and 2 bases at J, with 3 bases in the middle. Sequenced sample: blood. This TCR came from a woman aged 18 to 35 in good health. The J gene is TRBJ2-7, the V gene TRBV27; unclear D gene. The CDR3 DNA is TGTGCCAGCATCGCCTACGAGCAGTACTTC. It yields the protein CASIAYEQYF.